The 17 T cell receptor beta chains reported below all come from one sample, sequenced in a study of tumor-infiltrating lymphocytes in oesophageal squamous cell carcinoma. TCRdb re-called the PCR reads through MiXCR, storing one row per CDR3 protein. The sample shows thousands of distinct CDR3 sequences, 60% to 70% of them seen only once. The sequencing input was esophageal tumor tissue. The receptors come from a female donor with esophageal squamous cell carcinoma.

This sequence joins TRBV7-8 and TRBJ2-5; D is possibly TRBD2 (6 bases). V was shortened by 2 bases and J by 11 bases, with 21 bases between the two germline ends. The V gene's germline CDR1 is SGHVS and CDR2 FQNEAQ. The CDR3 covers 15 residues. The CDR3 DNA is TGTGCCAGCAGCTTATCGGTAGGACTACTTTTAGGGCAGTACTTC. This codes for CASSLSVGLLLGQYF.

The rearrangement links TRBV7-6 to TRBJ1-1; possible D gene TRBD1, 6 bases. The V and J ends lost 6 bases and 11 bases respectively, with 22 bases between them. CDR1 and CDR2 from the germline V gene are SGHVS and FNYEAQ. The CDR3 has 14 residues. CDR3 protein: CASRPDSPTSRAFF. The CDR3 DNA is TGTGCCAGCAGACCGGACAGTCCAACGTCTCGTGCTTTCTTT.

There are a few counts of this clonotype. The chain joins TRBV12-3 or TRBV12-4 to TRBJ2-4; no definite D call. The J call could be wrong; TRBJ2-1 is a better fit for the DNA end. The CDR3 runs 14 residues. The CDR3 DNA reads as TGTGCCAGCAGTCCCAAGGTCGTTAGGAATGAGCAGTTCTTC. This encodes CASSPKVVRNEQFF.

The gene calls are TRBV10-2 and TRBJ2-2, with TRBD2 as a possible D gene (5 bases). V lost 10 bases and J 0 bases, leaving 9 bases between the germline ends. CDR3 length equals 13 residues. Germline-derived CDR1 and CDR2 are WSHSY and SAAADI. In nucleotides, the CDR3 is TGCGCCACCCAGCGGACGAACACCGGGGAGCTGTTTTTT. Its translation is CATQRTNTGELFF.

The V call is TRBV7-8, the J call TRBJ2-7, with 13 nucleotides matching TRBD2. V dropped 5 bases and J dropped 11; count of bases not matched to a gene: 12. The CDR3 sequence is 15 residues long. Germline CDR1 SGHVS, CDR2 FQNEAQ. CDR3 protein: CASSPTSGRADQEYF. The CDR3 nucleotides are TGTGCCAGCAGCCCAACTAGCGGGAGGGCCGACCAGGAGTACTTC.

V is TRBV7-3 and J is TRBJ2-1, with unresolved D. Near its end, the DNA agrees better with TRBJ2-5, so the J call may be wrong. The CDR3 contains 12 residues. Per the germline V gene, CDR1 is SGHTA and CDR2 is FQGTGA. The CDR3 reads CASSLNGETQYF. The DNA of the CDR3 is TGTGCCAGCAGCTTAAACGGAGAGACCCAGTACTTC.

V is TRBV6-2 or TRBV6-3 and J is TRBJ2-6; D remains ambiguous. The length of the CDR3 is 15 residues. V lost 8 bases and J lost 4, with 15 bases in between. In germline, CDR1 is MNHEY, CDR2 SVGEGT. CDR3 protein: CASEAGASGANVLTF. In DNA, the CDR3 is TGTGCCAGCGAGGCAGGCGCTTCCGGGGCCAACGTCCTGACTTTC.

This clonotype was found a few times. The chain employs TRBV6-2 or TRBV6-3 and TRBJ2-1, with 10 bases matching TRBD2. After removal of 0 bases from V and 13 bases from J, the junction contained 21 bases not matched to a gene. The CDR3 is 19 residues long. Per the germline V gene, CDR1 is MNHEY and CDR2 is SVGEGT. CDR3 DNA: TGTGCCAGCAGTTACTCAAGCCGGGAGAGCGGGAGGGCGACCCACGGTCAGTTCTTC. Protein sequence: CASSYSSRESGRATHGQFF.

In regard to this clonotype: At one boundary the junction diverges from the germline segment, which might be a read error. The chain joins TRBV12-3 or TRBV12-4 to TRBJ1-6; the match to TRBD1 covers 7 bases. The CDR3 is made up of 14 amino acids. CDR3 in DNA: TGTGCCAGCAGTAGAGAACAGGGGATCTATGGCTACACCTTT. This gives the protein CASSREQGIYGYTF.

This chain connects TRBV24-1 to TRBJ2-7, with a possible D match to TRBD1 (7 bases). The V end lost 1 base, the J end lost 7 bases, and 19 bases lay between the germline ends. Germline V gives CDR1 KGHDR, CDR2 SFDVKD. The CDR3 is 16 residues long. Here the CDR3 reads CATSDFRGDGPREQYF. The CDR3 DNA reads as TGTGCCACCAGTGATTTCAGGGGGGACGGCCCTCGGGAGCAGTACTTC.

There are a few counts of this clonotype. This chain connects TRBV7-4 to TRBJ2-1; 7 bases agree with TRBD1. The CDR3 is 13 amino acids. The J segment lost 8 bases and the V segment lost 4 bases, leaving 5 bases of the junction unmatched. CDR1 and CDR2 (germline): SGHVT, SQSDAQ. The CDR3 sequence is CASSSYRGDEQFF. The DNA for the CDR3 is TGTGCCAGCAGCTCCTACAGGGGCGATGAGCAGTTCTTC.

The V and J genes are TRBV28 and TRBJ2-2; the D gene is possibly TRBD1 (5 bases). The V end lost 6 bases, the J end lost 0 bases, and 14 bases lay between the germline ends. The CDR3 sequence is 16 residues long. Germline CDR1 is MDHEN and CDR2 is SYDVKM. The CDR3 loop is CASRILDSANTGELFF. CDR3 nucleotide sequence: TGTGCCAGCAGAATCCTAGACAGCGCGAACACCGGGGAGCTGTTTTTT.

Of note for this clonotype: This could be a read error, since a much larger clone is one nucleotide away. The final CDR3 position lacks the conserved phenylalanine or tryptophan, pointing to a likely read error. This chain uses TRBV7-3 with TRBJ2-5, with TRBD1 matching over 10 bases. CDR3 length: 14 residues. CDR1 and CDR2 (germline): SGHTA, FQGTGA. Losses at the gene ends were 3 bases for V and 11 bases for J; bases not matched to a gene: 9. The CDR3 bases are TGTGCCAGCAGCTTGGGACAGGGGCCCCATGAGCAGTACTTA. It encodes CASSLGQGPHEQYL.

This rearrangement joins TRBV7-2 to TRBJ1-2; 8 nucleotides agree with TRBD1. Unmatched junction bases numbered 6, after V lost 5 bases and J lost 1 base. Germline CDR1 SGHTA, CDR2 FQGNSA. This CDR3 is 15 amino acids long. In DNA form, the CDR3 reads TGTGCCAGCAGCCCGCAGGGGGCGAGTAACTATGGCTACACCTTC. It yields the protein CASSPQGASNYGYTF.

About this clonotype itself: The junction differs from germline at one of its ends, possibly a read error. The rearrangement joins TRBV6-8 to TRBJ2-1, with TRBD1 matching 8 bases. Germline CDR1 is MNHGY and CDR2 is SAAAGT. This CDR3 spans 13 amino acids. CDR3 loop: CASRDRDNSPLHF. CDR3 DNA: TGTGCCAGCAGGGACAGGGATAATTCACCCCTCCACTTC.

The chain carries TRBV7-2 and TRBJ2-6; a weak D match, TRBD2 (6 bases). The J call may be in error: the DNA end matches TRBJ2-7 better. The CDR3 is 16 residues long. Germline lookup yields CDR1 SGHTA and CDR2 FQGNSA. The CDR3 DNA reads as TGTGCCAGCAGCTTAGCTGGAGGGGCCTCCTACAATGAGCAGTACTTC. Translation: CASSLAGGASYNEQYF.

This clonotype has only a few counts. V is TRBV7-8 and J is TRBJ2-1; D gene uncertain. The J call may be in error: the DNA end matches TRBJ2-5 better. The CDR3 is 13 residues long. Germline-derived CDR1 and CDR2 are SGHVS and FQNEAQ. The CDR3 DNA reads as TGTGCCAGCAGGGTGGGGTTTTATGAGACCCAGTACTTC. Translating gives CASRVGFYETQYF.